The 29 T cell receptor beta chains listed next were all sequenced from one sample in a study of spatial heterogeneity in lung cancer. Time point reported: blood at routine non-recurrence follow-up after resection. TCRdb reprocessed the 5' RACE reads with MiXCR, giving one entry per CDR3 protein. The data show about 41,000 distinct CDR3 sequences, roughly a tenth seen once. Sample: PBMCs, taken at follow-up. The receptors here all came from a female donor with early-stage non-small cell lung cancer.

In this sample, this clonotype turned up many times. J is TRBJ2-6 and V is TRBV7-9; TRBD1 matches 7 bases. Germline lookup yields CDR1 SEHNR and CDR2 FQNEAQ (reference sequence). Trimming removed 5 bases from V and 0 bases from J; junction bases left unmatched: 13. This CDR3 has 19 residues. The chain's CDR3 is CASSPPFRDRSSGANVLTF. For the CDR3, the DNA is TGTGCCAGCAGCCCACCTTTCCGGGACAGAAGCTCTGGGGCCAACGTCCTGACTTTC. Drawing the rest from reference TRBV7-9 and TRBJ2-6, the complete variable domain is DTGVSQNPRHKITKRGQNVTFRCDPISEHNRLYWYRQTLGQGPEFLTYFQNEAQLEKSRLLSDRFSAERPKGSFSTLEIQRTEQGDSAMYLCASSPPFRDRSSGANVLTFGAGSRLTVL.

The chain joins TRBV5-6 to TRBJ1-4; TRBD1 matches 10 bases. The length of the CDR3 is 17 residues. With 4 bases clipped from V and 5 bases from J, the junction kept 11 bases outside the gene matches. Germline lookup yields CDR1 SGHDT and CDR2 YYEEEE. The CDR3 spells CASSLTGTGVLNEKLFF. CDR3 DNA sequence: TGTGCCAGCAGCCTGACCGGGACAGGGGTCCTAAATGAAAAACTGTTTTTT.

This clonotype has a count of ten or more. The rearrangement uses TRBV12-3 or TRBV12-4 and TRBJ2-5; D not resolved. The CDR3 sequence is 12 residues long. Trimming removed 5 bases from V and 1 base from J, with 5 bases in between. CDR3 DNA: TGTGCCAGCAGTCTGATCCAAGAGACCCAGTACTTC. The encoded protein is CASSLIQETQYF.

This clonotype was counted many times. The chain employs TRBV18 and TRBJ2-5; D is possibly TRBD1 or TRBD2 (5 bases each). CDR3 length: 13 residues. Germline CDR1 and CDR2: KGHSH and LQKENI. Trimming removed 10 bases from V and 1 base from J, with 13 bases in between. The CDR3 here is CATSWGSQETQYF. The CDR3 DNA reads TGTGCCACCTCCTGGGGGTCCCAAGAGACCCAGTACTTC. Together with reference TRBV18 and TRBJ2-5, the CDR3 gives the full variable domain: NAGVMQNPRHLVRRRGQEARLRCSPMKGHSHVYWYRQLPEEGLKFMVYLQKENIIDESGMPKERFSAEFPKEGPSILRIQQVVRGDSAAYFCATSWGSQETQYFGPGTRLLVL.

The rearrangement joins TRBV12-5 to TRBJ2-1; D possibly uses TRBD1 or TRBD2 (5 bases each). Trimming cost V 1 base and J 7 bases, with 11 bases left between them. CDR1 LGHNT and CDR2 FRNRAP come from the germline V gene. The CDR3 is made up of 14 amino acids. The CDR3 DNA reads TGTGCTAGTGGTTTGGGGGACCCAAAGAATGAGCAGTTCTTC. Its translation: CASGLGDPKNEQFF.

This clonotype was seen only a few times. V usage is TRBV28 and J usage is TRBJ2-1; 7 nucleotides line up with TRBD2. V dropped 2 bases and J dropped 10; count of bases not matched to a gene: 11. The CDR3 sequence is 15 residues long. CDR1 and CDR2 (germline): MDHEN, SYDVKM. The chain's CDR3 is CASSLAAGGGREQFF. DNA of the CDR3: TGTGCCAGCAGTTTAGCGGCTGGGGGGGGTCGGGAGCAGTTCTTC.

This clonotype turned up a few times. The chain is built from TRBV12-3 or TRBV12-4 and TRBJ1-2, with D maybe TRBD1 (6 bases). This CDR3 has 12 amino acids. Trimming left V 7 bases short and J 3 bases short, with 9 bases between. CDR3 sequence reads: CASMGGYYGYTF. Here the CDR3 DNA reads TGTGCCAGCATGGGGGGCTACTATGGCTACACCTTC.

There are many counts of this clonotype. The chain is built from TRBV13 and TRBJ2-4; the D is unclear. Germline V gene lookup returns CDR1 PRHDT and CDR2 FYEKMQ (reference sequence). V dropped 0 bases and J dropped 2 bases, with 2 bases sitting between them. The CDR3 has 13 residues. CDR3 in amino acids: CASSLGTKNIQYF. CDR3 bases: TGTGCCAGCAGCTTAGGAACCAAAAACATTCAGTACTTC.

The sample holds many counts of this clonotype. The chain links TRBV4-2 to TRBJ1-1; D is ambiguous. The CDR3 runs 12 residues. The V end was cut by 0 bases, the J end by 8 bases, with 7 bases between. The germline CDR1 and CDR2 sequences are LGHNA and YNFKEQ. CDR3 bases: TGTGCCAGCAGCCAAGAAAATGTAGAAGCTTTCTTT. This translates into CASSQENVEAFF.

This clonotype was observed at least ten times. V usage is TRBV20-1 and J usage is TRBJ1-2, with 10 bases fitting TRBD1. The CDR3 extends over 19 amino acids. The J segment lost 3 bases and the V segment lost 0 bases, leaving 16 bases of the junction unmatched. Germline CDR1 and CDR2: DFQATT and SNEGSKA (reference sequence). CDR3 residues: CSARDLTGTGEVYYYGYTF. CDR3 in DNA: TGCAGTGCTAGAGATCTTACTGGGACAGGGGAGGTATATTACTATGGCTACACCTTC.

This clonotype was observed at least ten times. CDR3 in amino acids: CASSPSGGPEQFF. The CDR3 DNA follows: TGTGCCAGCAGCCCCTCAGGAGGGCCCGAGCAGTTCTTC. The genes are TRBV7-3 and TRBJ2-1; a possible D gene is TRBD2 (6 bases). Trimming took off 5 bases at V and 10 bases at J, with 15 bases between the two ends. The CDR3 extends over 13 amino acids. The germline CDR1 and CDR2 sequences are SGHTA and FQGTGA.

The rearrangement joins TRBV21-1 to TRBJ2-2. TRBV21-1 is given as a pseudogene. There are 11 residues in the CDR3. CDR3 in amino acids: CASHFHGELFF. The CDR3 DNA reads TGTGCCAGCCATTTTCACGGGGAGCTGTTTTTT.

This clonotype was counted ten times or more. The genes are TRBV7-2 and TRBJ1-5; D is unresolved. CDR3 length: 13 residues. Trimming cost V 4 bases and J 4 bases, with 8 bases left between them. The germline V gene encodes CDR1 SGHTA and CDR2 FQGNSA. CDR3 nucleotide sequence: TGTGCCAGCAGCTCCAGATCGAATCAGCCCCAGCATTTT. Protein: CASSSRSNQPQHF.

In its sample, this clonotype was seen many times. This rearrangement joins TRBV6-5 to TRBJ1-2; perhaps TRBD1 as D (5 bases). The V and J ends lost 4 bases and 4 bases respectively, with 13 bases between them. In germline, CDR1 is MNHEY, CDR2 SVGAGI. CDR3 size: 14 residues. This CDR3 reads CASSSPDGGYGYTF. The DNA of the CDR3 is TGTGCCAGCAGTTCCCCTGACGGGGGCTATGGCTACACCTTC.

This clonotype came up many times. The chain couples TRBV5-1 to TRBJ2-7; D is unclear. CDR3 size: 13 residues. Germline values: CDR1 SGHRS, CDR2 YFSETQ. V lost 0 bases to trimming and J lost 2 bases, with 6 bases between them. The CDR3 spells CASSLERPYEQYF. CDR3 DNA: TGCGCCAGCAGCTTGGAGAGACCCTACGAGCAGTACTTC.

This clonotype was seen many times. Written as DNA, the CDR3 is TGCGCCAGCATTGGAGATACGCAGTATTTT. Its protein product is CASIGDTQYF. V and J are TRBV10-1 and TRBJ2-3; D not resolved. Germline V CDR1 and CDR2: WNHNN, SYGVQD (reference sequence). The V end lost 7 bases, the J end lost 5 bases, and 4 bases lay between the germline ends. The CDR3 contains 10 residues.

The CDR3 bases are TGTGCCAGCAGCTTAGACGGGAGGACTGAAGCTTTCTTT. This gives the protein CASSLDGRTEAFF. The chain carries TRBV7-8 and TRBJ1-1; D call uncertain. The CDR3 consists of 13 residues. The V end lost 1 base, the J end lost 5 bases, and 8 bases lay between the germline ends. Looked up from germline, CDR1 is SGHVS and CDR2 is FQNEAQ.

In this sample, this clonotype turned up a few times. The chain couples TRBV20-1 to TRBJ1-6; D possibly corresponds to TRBD1 (5 bases). There are 16 residues in the CDR3. Germline V CDR1 and CDR2: DFQATT, SNEGSKA (reference sequence). V was clipped by 0 bases and J by 0 bases, with 9 bases between them. The CDR3 DNA is TGCAGTGCTAGAGACCCGACAGACTCCTATAATTCACCCCTCCACTTT. Encoded protein: CSARDPTDSYNSPLHF.

The rearrangement links TRBV29-1 to TRBJ1-1; D gene uncertain. The CDR3 loop spans 13 amino acids. V lost 4 bases and J 6 bases, leaving 15 bases between the germline ends. Germline V gene data show CDR1 as SQVTM and CDR2 as ANQGSEA. In nucleotides, the CDR3 is TGCAGCGTTGGGCCGCGGTTATGGGCTGAAGCTTTCTTT. It yields the protein CSVGPRLWAEAFF.

V usage is TRBV6-2 or TRBV6-3 and J usage is TRBJ2-7; D is possibly TRBD1 (5 bases). V lost 1 base and J 7 bases, leaving 14 bases between the germline ends. Germline V CDR1 and CDR2: MNHEY, SVGEGT. The CDR3 is made up of 14 amino acids. The CDR3 protein is CASSYFLGVGEQYF. In DNA, the CDR3 is TGTGCCAGCAGTTACTTTTTAGGGGTTGGGGAGCAGTACTTC.

This clonotype was counted between two and nine times. V usage is TRBV30 and J usage is TRBJ1-1; TRBD1 is a possible D gene (6 bases). Per the germline V gene, CDR1 is GTSNPN and CDR2 is SVGIG (reference sequence). The CDR3 is made up of 15 amino acids. Trimming removed 2 bases from V and 0 bases from J, with 13 bases in between. CDR3 residues: CAWSFGGHMNTEAFF. The CDR3 coding sequence is TGTGCCTGGAGTTTCGGGGGACATATGAACACTGAAGCTTTCTTT.

This clonotype occurred a few times. The chain recombines TRBV7-2 with TRBJ2-1; D gene unclear. The germline V gene encodes CDR1 SGHTA and CDR2 FQGNSA. V was pared by 7 bases and J by 9 bases, with 16 bases between. The CDR3 covers 13 residues. The CDR3 reads CASTSQREGEQFF. CDR3 DNA: TGTGCCAGCACCTCCCAACGAGAAGGTGAGCAGTTCTTC.

This clonotype was detected many times. The CDR3 here is CASSLGRVTEAFF. As DNA, the CDR3 is TGTGCCAGCAGCTTAGGCAGGGTCACTGAAGCTTTCTTT. This sequence joins TRBV11-2 and TRBJ1-1; the D gene is possibly TRBD1 (5 bases). V gave up 1 base and J gave up 4 bases, with 7 bases separating them. Per germline, CDR1 SGHAT and CDR2 FQNNGV. CDR3 length: 13 amino acids.

The CDR3 region has the DNA TGTGCCAGCAGTTTATCGGGTGATAGAACCAATCAGCCCCAGCATTTT. The encoded protein is CASSLSGDRTNQPQHF. This sequence joins TRBV12-3 or TRBV12-4 and TRBJ1-5, with unresolved D. V lost 2 bases, J lost 3 bases, and 14 bases lay in between. The CDR3 covers 16 residues.

V usage is TRBV20-1 and J usage is TRBJ2-3; TRBD1 agrees at 7 bases. There are 13 residues in the CDR3. Germline CDR1 DFQATT, CDR2 SNEGSKA (reference sequence). V was pared by 3 bases and J by 4 bases, with 4 bases of the junction left unmatched. CDR3 sequence: CSASRQGPDTQYF. CDR3 nucleotides: TGCAGTGCTAGTAGACAGGGACCAGATACGCAGTATTTT.

The V and J genes are TRBV15 and TRBJ1-1, with D uncertain. The length of the CDR3 is 13 residues. CDR1 and CDR2 from the germline V gene are LNHNV and YYDKDF (reference sequence). V lost 5 bases to trimming and J lost 6 bases, with 13 bases between them. DNA for the CDR3: TGTGCCACCAGCCCCCGGGTGAGGGCTGAAGCTTTCTTT. This sequence encodes CATSPRVRAEAFF.

Ten or more counts support this clonotype. The chain uses TRBV4-2 and TRBJ2-1, with a tentative D call TRBD2 (5 bases). Trimming stripped 0 bases from V and 12 bases from J, with 12 bases between. The CDR3 extends over 13 amino acids. Germline CDR1 is LGHNA and CDR2 is YNFKEQ. The CDR3 nucleotides read TGTGCCAGCAGCCAAGATAGAGGGCGGTTGCAGTTCTTC. Protein: CASSQDRGRLQFF.

This clonotype was counted only a few times. The chain is built from TRBV12-3 or TRBV12-4 and TRBJ1-5; possible D gene TRBD1, 5 bases. The CDR3 contains 16 residues. Trimming took 2 bases from V and 3 from J, leaving 14 bases between them. The CDR3 DNA reads TGTGCCAGCAGTTTAAATGTCGGGGGGGTCAATCAGCCCCAGCATTTT. It is translated as CASSLNVGGVNQPQHF.

This clonotype has a count of ten or more. For the CDR3, the DNA is TGCAGCGTTGGGGGTCCCCCTAACTATGGCTACACCTTC. Amino acids: CSVGGPPNYGYTF. The V gene is TRBV29-1, the J gene TRBJ1-2; D is unresolved. Germline CDR1 SQVTM, CDR2 ANQGSEA. V was clipped by 4 bases and J by 0 bases, with 9 bases between them. The CDR3 consists of 13 residues.